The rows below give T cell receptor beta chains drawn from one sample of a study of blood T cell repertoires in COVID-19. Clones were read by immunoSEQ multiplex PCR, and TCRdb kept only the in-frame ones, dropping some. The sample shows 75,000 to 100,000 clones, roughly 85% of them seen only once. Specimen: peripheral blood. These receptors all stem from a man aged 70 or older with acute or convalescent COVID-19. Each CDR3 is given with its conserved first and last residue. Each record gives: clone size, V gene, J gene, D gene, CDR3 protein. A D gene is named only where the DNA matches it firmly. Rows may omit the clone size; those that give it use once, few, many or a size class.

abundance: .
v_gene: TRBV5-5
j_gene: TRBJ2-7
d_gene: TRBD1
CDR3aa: CASSLPGQGSYEQYF

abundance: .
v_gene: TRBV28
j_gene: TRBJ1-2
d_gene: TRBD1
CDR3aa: CASSLLSGGDGYTF

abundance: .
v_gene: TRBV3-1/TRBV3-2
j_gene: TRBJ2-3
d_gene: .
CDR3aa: CASSPGGYTDTQYF

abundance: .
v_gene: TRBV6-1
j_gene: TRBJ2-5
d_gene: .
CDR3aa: CASSESGPQYF

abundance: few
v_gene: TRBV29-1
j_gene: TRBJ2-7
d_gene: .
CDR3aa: CSVEDRGEYEQYF

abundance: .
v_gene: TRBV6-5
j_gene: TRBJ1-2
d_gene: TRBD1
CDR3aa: CASSSPTGGGGGYTF

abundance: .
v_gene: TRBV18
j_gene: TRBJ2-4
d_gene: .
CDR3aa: CASSPSQENIQYF

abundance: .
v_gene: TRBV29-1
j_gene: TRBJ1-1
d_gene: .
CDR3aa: CSVNPSQAGTEAFF

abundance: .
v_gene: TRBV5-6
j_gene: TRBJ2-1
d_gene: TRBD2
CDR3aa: CASSLVSGGAVDEQFF

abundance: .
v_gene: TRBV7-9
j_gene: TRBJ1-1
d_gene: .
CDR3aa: CASSLDSYTEAFF

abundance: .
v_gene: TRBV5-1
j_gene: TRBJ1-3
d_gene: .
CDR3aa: CASSTGRGAGDLSSGNTIYF

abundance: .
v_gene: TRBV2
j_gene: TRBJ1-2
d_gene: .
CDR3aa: CASSERVYGYTF

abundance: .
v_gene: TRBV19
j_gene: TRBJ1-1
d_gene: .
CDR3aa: CASKGSTNTEAFF

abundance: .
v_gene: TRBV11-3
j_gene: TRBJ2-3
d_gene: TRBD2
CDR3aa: CASSSRTSGDTDTQYF

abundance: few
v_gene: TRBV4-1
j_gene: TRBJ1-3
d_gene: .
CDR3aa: CASSQASARTAAEGNTIYF

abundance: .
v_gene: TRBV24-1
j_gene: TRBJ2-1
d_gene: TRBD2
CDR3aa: CATRGGLAGVEQFF

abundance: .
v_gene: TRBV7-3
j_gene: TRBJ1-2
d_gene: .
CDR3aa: CASSLKVLSYGYTF

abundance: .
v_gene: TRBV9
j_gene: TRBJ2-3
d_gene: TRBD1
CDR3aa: CASSVETGGGDTQYF

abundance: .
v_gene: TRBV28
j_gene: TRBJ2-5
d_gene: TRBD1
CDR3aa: CASSFGQGARETQYF

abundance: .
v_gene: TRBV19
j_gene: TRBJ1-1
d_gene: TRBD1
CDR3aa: CAASGTGGSYTEAFF

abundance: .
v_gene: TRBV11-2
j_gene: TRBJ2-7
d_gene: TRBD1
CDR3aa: CASSLEVGQGYEQYF

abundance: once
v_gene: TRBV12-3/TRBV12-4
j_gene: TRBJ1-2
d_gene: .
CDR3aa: CASSFTLSGYTF

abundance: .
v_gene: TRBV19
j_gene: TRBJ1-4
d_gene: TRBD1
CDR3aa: CASSASRGGGYEKLFF

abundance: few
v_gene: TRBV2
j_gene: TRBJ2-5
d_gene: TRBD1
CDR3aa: CASSDRNRGSEETQYF

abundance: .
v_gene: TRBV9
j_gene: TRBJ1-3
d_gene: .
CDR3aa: CASSANPRISGNTIYF

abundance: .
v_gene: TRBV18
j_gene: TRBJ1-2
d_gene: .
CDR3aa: CASSAGANYGYTF

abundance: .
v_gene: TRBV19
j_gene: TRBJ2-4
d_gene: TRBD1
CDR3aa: CASGTGGLGARNIQYF

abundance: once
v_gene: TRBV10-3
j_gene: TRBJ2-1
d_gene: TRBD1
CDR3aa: CAFRTGLLNEQFF

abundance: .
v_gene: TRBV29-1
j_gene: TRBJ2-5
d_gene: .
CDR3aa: CSVDAGTRETQYF

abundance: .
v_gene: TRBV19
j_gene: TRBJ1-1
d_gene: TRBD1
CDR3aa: CASSRGTGTGLGAFF

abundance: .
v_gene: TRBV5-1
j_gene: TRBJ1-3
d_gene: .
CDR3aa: CASSLGARGGYSGNTIYF

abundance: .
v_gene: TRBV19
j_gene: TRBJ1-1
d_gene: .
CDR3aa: CASSMAGSNTEAFF

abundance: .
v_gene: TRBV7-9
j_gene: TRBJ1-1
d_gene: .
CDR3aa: CASREVTGESEAFF

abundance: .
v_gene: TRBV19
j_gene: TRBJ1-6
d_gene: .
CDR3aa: CATHRGGNNSPLHF

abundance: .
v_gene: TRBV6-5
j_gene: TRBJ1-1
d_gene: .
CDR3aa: CASSYISGAEAFF

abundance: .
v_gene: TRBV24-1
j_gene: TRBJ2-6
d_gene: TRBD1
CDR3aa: CATSDFWDRFTSGANVLTF

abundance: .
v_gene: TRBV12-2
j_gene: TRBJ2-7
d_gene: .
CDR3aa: CASRLSLTGGTYEQYF

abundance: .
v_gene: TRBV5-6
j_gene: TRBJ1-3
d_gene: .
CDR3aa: CASSIDQGRVYF

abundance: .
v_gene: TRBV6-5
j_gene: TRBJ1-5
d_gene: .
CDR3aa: CASRLDKNQPQHF

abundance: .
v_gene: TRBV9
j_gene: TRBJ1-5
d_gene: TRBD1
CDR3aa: CASSVTGQASPQHF